These T cell receptor beta chains were read from a single sample in a study of cytomegalovirus exposure and HLA in healthy donors. Profiled with immunoSEQ multiplex PCR; TCRdb holds only in-frame clones, not every one. The sample holds about 190,000 clones, 65% to 75% seen once. Sequenced material: PBMCs. The origin of the receptors is a man aged 25 to 40 in good health and CMV-seropositive. CDR3s include the opening cysteine and the closing phenylalanine or tryptophan. D genes are given only for firm matches. Only part of the rows carry a size: once, few, many, or a class if the clone is expanded.

j_call clone_size v_call d_call cdr3_nt cdr3_aa
TRBJ2-5 few TRBV7-2 TRBD2 TGTGCCTCCAGCGGGAGCGGGGGGGCCCAGGAGACCCAGTACTTC CASSGSGGAQETQYF
TRBJ1-1 few TRBV4-2 . TGTGCCAGCAGCCAAGTGAGTTCAATGAACACTGAAGCTTTCTTT CASSQVSSMNTEAFF
TRBJ1-6 . TRBV4-2 . TGTGCCAGCACGACAGAGAATTCACCCCTCCACTTT CASTTENSPLHF
TRBJ2-5 . TRBV7-3 TRBD2 TGTGCCAGCAGCTTATTGGGGGGGTACCAAGAGACCCAGTACTTC CASSLLGGYQETQYF
TRBJ2-2 . TRBV7-2 TRBD1 TGTGCCAGCAGCCCAAGGAGGGGACAGGGGAACACCGGGGAGCTGTTTTTT CASSPRRGQGNTGELFF
TRBJ2-3 . TRBV27 TRBD2 TGTGCCAGCAGTTCCCTGCTTCTAGCGGGTGCCCTTGCCGACACAGATACGCAGTATTTT CASSSLLLAGALADTDTQYF
TRBJ2-1 . TRBV30 . TGTGCCTGGAACTACCAACCTCCCTACAATGAGCAGTTCTTC CAWNYQPPYNEQFF
TRBJ1-5 . TRBV4-3 . TGCGCCAGCAGCCAAGGATTGACAGCGGGTGGCAATCAGCCCCAGCATTTT CASSQGLTAGGNQPQHF
TRBJ1-5 . TRBV7-2 TRBD1 TGTGCCAGCAGCCCCCATTGGACAGGGAGGACGCAGTCCCAGCATTTT CASSPHWTGRTQSQHF
TRBJ1-1 . TRBV30 . TGTGCCTGGAGTGTATCGAGTAGCACTGAAGCTTTCTTT CAWSVSSSTEAFF
TRBJ2-2 . TRBV9 . TGTGCCAGCAGCCCCGTAGAAGGTAGGAGTGGCACCGGGGAGCTGTTTTTT CASSPVEGRSGTGELFF
TRBJ2-5 . TRBV27 . TGTGCCAGCAGAAGGGGGTTCGTGGCGGAGACCCAGTACTTC CASRRGFVAETQYF
TRBJ2-4 . TRBV6-5 . TGTGCCAGCAGTTACTCGGGGCAGTACAAAAACATTCAGTACTTC CASSYSGQYKNIQYF
TRBJ1-1 . TRBV28 . TGTGCCAGCGGCCCTAACCGGGGCACTGAAGCTTTCTTT CASGPNRGTEAFF
TRBJ1-4 . TRBV30 . TGTGCCTGGAGTGTACTCAGGGGTGGAACTAATGAAAAACTGTTTTTT CAWSVLRGGTNEKLFF